One and the same sample provided the 28 T cell receptor beta chains below, sequenced in a study of cytomegalovirus exposure and HLA in healthy donors. Profiling relied on immunoSEQ multiplex PCR, and the TCRdb table lists in-frame clones only, not all of them. The table records under 300,000 clones, roughly 85% of them present only once. Specimen: PBMCs. Source of these receptors: a woman aged 18-35 years in good health and CMV-seronegative.

This chain links TRBV4-3 with TRBJ2-2, with TRBD2 matching 9 bases. This CDR3 spans 17 amino acids. Germline CDR1 reads LGHNA; CDR2 reads YSLEER. The V gene end was trimmed by 0 bases and the J gene end by 4 bases; junction bases not matched to a gene: 6. Here the CDR3 DNA reads TGCGCCAGCAGCCAAGATTGGCGGGGGGGCCGCACCGGGGAGCTGTTTTTT. Encoded protein: CASSQDWRGGRTGELFF.

This clone was observed once. The V gene is TRBV5-1, the J gene TRBJ2-7; tentatively, D is TRBD2 (5 bases). Trimming took off 0 bases at V and 3 bases at J, with 13 bases between the two ends. Germline V gene data show CDR1 as SGHRS and CDR2 as YFSETQ. This CDR3 has 15 residues. DNA for the CDR3: TGCGCCAGCAGCTTGGTCGGAGGAGTTGACTACGAGCAGTACTTC. Protein: CASSLVGGVDYEQYF.

This rearrangement joins TRBV27 to TRBJ2-3; TRBD1 is a possible D gene (7 bases). The CDR3 is made up of 15 amino acids. Germline CDR1 and CDR2: MNHEY and SMNVEV (reference sequence). V lost 5 bases, J lost 7 bases, and 19 bases lay in between. The CDR3 region is CASSDYRGGSNTQYF. The CDR3 nucleotides are TGTGCCAGCAGTGACTACAGGGGAGGTTCGAATACGCAGTATTTT.

The chain uses TRBV5-4 and TRBJ1-6; D is undetermined. Trimming pared 0 bases from V and 14 bases from J, leaving 9 bases between. The CDR3 has 12 amino acids. Germline V gene sequence: CDR1 SGHNT, CDR2 YYREEE (reference sequence). DNA of the CDR3: TGTGCCAGCAGCTTGGCCCCCGGGACCCTCCACTTT. Protein sequence: CASSLAPGTLHF.

The chain recombines TRBV6-1 with TRBJ2-3; D is possibly TRBD2 (7 bases). The CDR3 runs to 24 residues. Germline V lookup: CDR1 MNHNS, CDR2 SASEGT. V lost 2 bases, J lost 0 bases, and 36 bases lay in between. CDR3 DNA sequence: TGTGCCAGCAGTGAAAATCCCAAATGGAGGGGGGAGGTAGCGGGCCTCACTAGCACAGATACGCAGTATTTT. It is translated as CASSENPKWRGEVAGLTSTDTQYF.

V and J are TRBV11-3 and TRBJ1-2; 11 nucleotides agree with TRBD1. CDR1 is SGHNT and CDR2 is YENEEA in the germline V gene. V trimming: 4 bases; J trimming: 5 bases; junction bases outside the gene matches: 9. CDR3 size: 16 residues. The CDR3 nucleotides read TGTGCCAGCAGCTCGAATTCGGGACAGGGGGTATATGGCTACACCTTC. Translated, it gives CASSSNSGQGVYGYTF.

The chain combines TRBV9 with TRBJ1-2, with 12 bases lining up with TRBD1. CDR3 size: 17 residues. J was trimmed by 8 bases and V by 0 bases; bases with no gene match: 11. CDR1 SGDLS and CDR2 YYNGEE come from the germline V gene. The DNA for the CDR3 is TGTGCCAGCAGCGTAGGTGGGACAGGGGGCCTGGGCGGCGGCTACACCTTC. It is translated as CASSVGGTGGLGGGYTF.

V usage is TRBV10-3 and J usage is TRBJ2-7; TRBD2 is a possible D gene (6 bases). Germline V gives CDR1 ENHRY, CDR2 SYGVKD. There are 15 residues in the CDR3. Between the trimmed V and J ends, which lost 3 bases and 7 bases, there was a span of 19 bases. This chain's CDR3 is CAISDWSRVEGEQYF. The DNA of the CDR3 is TGTGCCATCAGTGACTGGTCCCGGGTGGAGGGGGAGCAGTACTTC.

J is TRBJ2-5 and V is TRBV10-3; a weak D match, TRBD1 (5 bases). The CDR3 spans 15 residues. V was cut by 4 bases and J by 1 base, with 13 bases left in between. Germline V lookup: CDR1 ENHRY, CDR2 SYGVKD. The DNA for the CDR3 is TGTGCCATCAGTGCCCAGGGTGGGGCCCAAGAGACCCAGTACTTC. Translation gives CAISAQGGAQETQYF.

The J gene is TRBJ2-7, the V gene TRBV9; tentatively, D is TRBD1 (5 bases). The CDR3 is 14 amino acids. The ends were cut back, 3 bases at V and 2 bases at J, with 12 bases in the middle. Germline CDR1 reads SGDLS; CDR2 reads YYNGEE. The DNA of the CDR3 is TGTGCCAGCAGCGGTGGACACCCAGCCTACGAGCAGTACTTC. This sequence encodes CASSGGHPAYEQYF. Combining the CDR3 with reference TRBV9 and TRBJ2-7 gives the whole variable domain DSGVTQTPKHLITATGQRVTLRCSPRSGDLSVYWYQQSLDQGLQFLIQYYNGEERAKGNILERFSAQQFPDLHSELNLSSLELGDSALYFCASSGGHPAYEQYFGPGTRLTVT.

V and J are TRBV11-3 and TRBJ2-1, with TRBD2 identical over 13 bases. The CDR3 covers 16 residues. Germline trimming cut 0 bases from V and 5 bases from J; bases unmatched to any gene: 1. Germline V gene data show CDR1 as SGHNT and CDR2 as YENEEA. DNA of the CDR3: TGTGCCAGCAGCTTAGACGGGACTAGCGGGAACAATGAGCAGTTCTTC. This gives the protein CASSLDGTSGNNEQFF.

This clone was seen once. This chain connects TRBV18 to TRBJ1-1; 7 bases match TRBD1. The CDR3 runs to 15 residues. V dropped 3 bases and J dropped 2; count of bases not matched to a gene: 6. Germline-derived CDR1 and CDR2 are KGHSH and LQKENI. Here the CDR3 DNA reads TGTGCCAGCTCACCTCTACAGGGGCATAACACTGAAGCTTTCTTT. This translates into CASSPLQGHNTEAFF.

The chain carries TRBV20-1 and TRBJ1-1; unclear D gene. V gave up 3 bases and J gave up 1 base, with 3 bases separating them. The germline gives CDR1 DFQATT, CDR2 SNEGSKA (reference sequence). The CDR3 spans 11 residues. CDR3 amino acids: CSASWNTEAFF. DNA of the CDR3: TGCAGTGCTAGCTGGAACACTGAAGCTTTCTTT.

The chain carries TRBV7-8 and TRBJ1-1; possibly TRBD1 for D (5 bases). The CDR3 contains 15 residues. Germline CDR1 reads SGHVS; CDR2 reads FQNEAQ. Trimming left V 4 bases short and J 1 base short, with 13 bases between. The CDR3, as DNA: TGTGCCAGCAGCTCCCAGGTGCAGGGGAACACTGAAGCTTTCTTT. Translated: CASSSQVQGNTEAFF.

The V gene is TRBV7-6, the J gene TRBJ2-2; D is ambiguous. Trimming pared 1 base from V and 2 bases from J, leaving 11 bases between. The CDR3 is made up of 16 amino acids. CDR1 is SGHVS, CDR2 FNYEAQ, per germline. In DNA, the CDR3 is TGTGCCAGCAGCTTAGTTATCGGGTCAAACACCGGGGAGCTGTTTTTT. It translates to CASSLVIGSNTGELFF.

The DNA of the CDR3 is TGTGCCAGCAGAGTACAGATAGTGAACACTGAAGCTTTCTTT. It is translated as CASRVQIVNTEAFF. This chain links TRBV5-4 with TRBJ1-1, with D uncertain. Trimming left V 5 bases short and J 0 bases short, with 11 bases between. CDR1 and CDR2 (germline): SGHNT, YYREEE (reference sequence). The CDR3 sequence is 14 residues long.

V gene TRBV6-5 combines with J gene TRBJ1-2; D call uncertain. V was trimmed by 2 bases and J by 3 bases, leaving 13 bases between them. Germline-derived CDR1 and CDR2 are MNHEY and SVGAGI. This CDR3 spans 15 amino acids. CDR3 DNA sequence: TGTGCCAGCAGTTACGAGTCGGCAGGATACTATGGCTACACCTTC. It specifies CASSYESAGYYGYTF.

V and J are TRBV10-3 and TRBJ1-4; 8 nucleotides align to TRBD1. The CDR3 is 15 residues long. Germline V lookup: CDR1 ENHRY, CDR2 SYGVKD. The V gene end was trimmed by 5 bases and the J gene end by 4 bases; junction bases not matched to a gene: 6. The CDR3 nucleotides are TGTGCCATCAGTTCCGGACAGGGAGATAATGAAAAACTGTTTTTT. Translation: CAISSGQGDNEKLFF.

V and J are TRBV4-3 and TRBJ1-1; D is possibly TRBD1 (6 bases). CDR3 length equals 17 residues. From germline, CDR1 is LGHNA and CDR2 YSLEER. Trimming left V 0 bases short and J 3 bases short, with 17 bases between. CDR3 DNA sequence: TGCGCCAGCAGCCAAGATGGGTTAGGGGGAAGGGACACTGAAGCTTTCTTT. Translating it yields CASSQDGLGGRDTEAFF.

The V call is TRBV5-1, the J call TRBJ2-7, with 9 bases matching TRBD1. Germline CDR1 SGHRS, CDR2 YFSETQ. Trimming removed 5 bases from V and 2 bases from J; junction bases left unmatched: 8. This CDR3 spans 15 amino acids. The CDR3 DNA follows: TGCGCCAGCAGATACGGACAGGGGCGACCCTACGAGCAGTACTTC. Protein: CASRYGQGRPYEQYF. Supplemented by reference TRBV5-1 and TRBJ2-7, the full variable domain reads KAGVTQTPRYLIKTRGQQVTLSCSPISGHRSVSWYQQTPGQGLQFLFEYFSETQRNKGNFPGRFSGRQFSNSRSEMNVSTLELGDSALYLCASRYGQGRPYEQYFGPGTRLTVT.

The rearrangement joins TRBV18 to TRBJ2-3; D perhaps matches TRBD2 (6 bases). The CDR3 has 13 residues. Germline CDR1 and CDR2: KGHSH and LQKENI. Trimming took off 3 bases at V and 6 bases at J, with 10 bases between the two ends. CDR3 region: CASSPGTDDTQYF. CDR3 bases: TGTGCCAGCTCACCCGGGACTGACGATACGCAGTATTTT.

V and J are TRBV12-5 and TRBJ2-3; perhaps TRBD1 as D (5 bases). The V gene lost 1 base and the J gene lost 6 bases, with 11 bases spanning the gap. From germline, CDR1 is LGHNT and CDR2 FRNRAP. This CDR3 comprises 14 residues. The CDR3 loop reads CASGLGTLYDTQYF. CDR3 nucleotide sequence: TGTGCTAGTGGTTTGGGGACACTTTACGATACGCAGTATTTT.

The V gene is TRBV19, the J gene TRBJ1-2; 7 bases agree with TRBD1. The CDR3 loop spans 14 amino acids. Unmatched junction bases numbered 5, after V lost 6 bases and J lost 1 base. The germline CDR1 and CDR2 sequences are LNHDA and SQIVND (reference sequence). CDR3 nucleotide sequence: TGTGCCAGTAGCATCGGGACAGTTAACTATGGCTACACCTTC. Protein sequence: CASSIGTVNYGYTF.

Details on this clone: This same CDR3 is encoded by further DNA sequences in the sample. V usage is TRBV5-1 and J usage is TRBJ2-3; 7 nucleotides match TRBD1. CDR3 length: 13 amino acids. V shed 4 bases, J shed 4 bases, and the junction held 3 bases outside the gene matches. CDR1 is SGHRS and CDR2 is YFSETQ in the germline V gene. The CDR3, as DNA: TGCGCCAGCAGCCCCGGGACAGCAGATACGCAGTATTTT. Its translation: CASSPGTADTQYF.

This clone was recorded only once. The chain is built from TRBV15 and TRBJ2-4; 8 bases are a match to TRBD1. Per germline, CDR1 LNHNV and CDR2 YYDKDF (reference sequence). V dropped 0 bases and J dropped 0; count of bases not matched to a gene: 13. The CDR3 covers 20 residues. The CDR3 reads CATSREIKDRVKVAKNIQYF. The CDR3 DNA is TGTGCCACCAGCAGAGAGATCAAGGACAGGGTGAAGGTAGCCAAAAACATTCAGTACTTC.

The CDR3 nucleotides read TGCGCCAGCTCGACCGGGGAACGGGGCTACGAGCAGTACTTC. It yields the protein CASSTGERGYEQYF. The chain combines TRBV5-1 with TRBJ2-7, with D perhaps TRBD2 (5 bases). The CDR3 covers 14 residues. Trimming cost V 7 bases and J 3 bases, with 17 bases left between them. In germline, CDR1 is SGHRS, CDR2 YFSETQ.

In the case of this clone: Within the sample, other DNA sequences also encode this same CDR3. The V gene is TRBV27, the J gene TRBJ2-1, with 13 bases that match TRBD2. Germline CDR1 is MNHEY and CDR2 is SMNVEV (reference sequence). This CDR3 region has 15 residues. Losses at the gene ends were 4 bases for V and 5 bases for J; bases not matched to a gene: 2. The CDR3 DNA reads as TGTGCCAGCAGTTCCGGGACTAGCGGGAACAATGAGCAGTTCTTC. This translates into CASSSGTSGNNEQFF.

The V and J genes are TRBV27 and TRBJ1-5; 7 nucleotides match TRBD1. From germline, CDR1 is MNHEY and CDR2 SMNVEV (reference sequence). CDR3 length: 15 amino acids. V trimming: 4 bases; J trimming: 1 base; junction bases outside the gene matches: 4. The CDR3 DNA reads TGTGCCAGCAGTTACCAGGGGGAAAGCAATCAGCCCCAGCATTTT. It is translated as CASSYQGESNQPQHF.